These 22 T cell receptor beta chains originate from one sample sequenced in a study of T cell repertoires in cytomegalovirus infection (dated by TCRdb to between 2019 and 2020). Reads for this sample came from an Illumina HiSeq 1500. Clones were called with MiXCR by TCRdb after fastp trimmed the public reads at Q25, and only in-frame beta chains were retained. For every CDR3 protein sequence, its rows merge into one entry that carries the most common genes and DNA. The sample table holds around 740,000 distinct CDR3 sequences, of which 35% to 45% were seen once. Around 2.8% of the sample comes from the top ten. Input material: PBMCs. All receptors come from a human donor in good health (CMV status not recorded). Some clones in this sample may be carry-over from other donors' samples.

The genes are TRBV12-3 or TRBV12-4 and TRBJ1-2; D call uncertain. Trimming cost V 2 bases and J 0 bases, with 4 bases left between them. The CDR3 has 13 residues. CDR3 amino acids: CASSLNPNYGYTF. CDR3 DNA sequence: TGTGCCAGCAGTTTAAACCCTAACTATGGCTACACCTTC.

V and J are TRBV9 and TRBJ1-1, with 8 positions matching TRBD1. CDR1 is SGDLS and CDR2 is YYNGEE in the germline V gene. The CDR3 is made up of 19 amino acids. J was trimmed by 0 bases and V by 0 bases; bases with no gene match: 13. For the CDR3, the DNA is TGTGCCAGCAGCGTAGACCCGACAGGGGCCTCCTCTATGAACACTGAAGCTTTCTTT. Amino acid sequence: CASSVDPTGASSMNTEAFF.

J is TRBJ2-3 and V is TRBV11-1; D is perhaps TRBD2 (5 bases). Germline CDR1 reads SGHAT; CDR2 reads FQDESV (reference sequence). There are 16 residues in the CDR3. Trimming cost V 6 bases and J 0 bases, with 16 bases left between them. CDR3 protein: CASSPDNGLSTDTQYF. As DNA, the CDR3 is TGTGCCAGCAGTCCCGACAACGGACTTAGCACAGATACGCAGTATTTT. Drawing the rest from reference TRBV11-1 and TRBJ2-3, the complete variable domain is EAEVAQSPRYKITEKSQAVAFWCDPISGHATLYWYRQILGQGPELLVQFQDESVVDDSQLPKDRFSAERLKGVDSTLKIQPAELGDSAMYLCASSPDNGLSTDTQYFGPGTRLTVL.

The V gene is TRBV20-1, the J gene TRBJ2-7; 8 nucleotides match TRBD2. The V gene's germline CDR1 is DFQATT and CDR2 SNEGSKA (reference sequence). The CDR3 extends over 16 amino acids. V shed 1 base and J 2 bases; nucleotides not matched to a gene: 10. The CDR3 region is CSARVFGGGYTYEQYF. The CDR3 region has the DNA TGCAGTGCTAGAGTCTTTGGCGGGGGGTACACCTACGAGCAGTACTTC.

Details on this clonotype: A read error may produce the germline difference seen at one junction end. This chain connects TRBV4-1 to TRBJ2-4, with D possibly being TRBD2 (6 bases). CDR1 and CDR2 (germline): MGHRA, YSYEKL. The CDR3 runs to 17 residues. The DNA for the CDR3 is TGTGCCAGCAGCCAAGATGGGGACTTATTCGACAAAAACATTCAGTACTTC. Its protein product is CASSQDGDLFDKNIQYF.

V usage is TRBV30 and J usage is TRBJ2-5; TRBD1 matches at 7 bases. The germline gives CDR1 GTSNPN, CDR2 SVGIG (reference sequence). V shed 1 base, J shed 2 bases, and the junction held 1 base outside the gene matches. The CDR3 totals 13 residues. The CDR3 reads CAWSATGQETQYF. CDR3 DNA sequence: TGTGCCTGGAGTGCGACAGGGCAAGAGACCCAGTACTTC.

This clonotype showed up just a few times. The chain links TRBV12-3 or TRBV12-4 to TRBJ2-7; D not certain. Trimming removed 3 bases at V and 5 bases at J, with 14 bases between. The CDR3 is made up of 14 amino acids. Here the CDR3 reads CASSFLTRFNEQYF. The DNA of the CDR3 is TGTGCCAGCAGTTTCCTCACCAGATTTAACGAGCAGTACTTC.

This clonotype was counted many times. J is TRBJ2-6 and V is TRBV7-2, with D perhaps TRBD2 (6 bases). There are 19 residues in the CDR3. V lost 1 base and J lost 0, with 16 bases in between. Germline CDR1 is SGHTA and CDR2 is FQGNSA. The CDR3 DNA is TGTGCCAGCAGCTTAGTTAGTGGACGGCGGGGCTCTGGGGCCAACGTCCTGACTTTC. Translated, it gives CASSLVSGRRGSGANVLTF. Drawing the rest from reference TRBV7-2 and TRBJ2-6, the complete variable domain is GAGVSQSPSNKVTEKGKDVELRCDPISGHTALYWYRQSLGQGLEFLIYFQGNSAPDKSGLPSDRFSAERTGGSVSTLTIQRTQQEDSAVYLCASSLVSGRRGSGANVLTFGAGSRLTVL.

The chain joins TRBV7-2 to TRBJ1-2; D is undetermined. The CDR3 consists of 15 residues. Germline V gene data show CDR1 as SGHTA and CDR2 as FQGNSA. V was clipped by 1 base and J by 4 bases, with 13 bases between them. CDR3 DNA sequence: TGTGCCAGCAGCTTAGACAACCGGCCGCTCTATGGCTACACCTTC. Its protein product is CASSLDNRPLYGYTF.

There are a few counts of this clonotype. This rearrangement joins TRBV7-3 to TRBJ1-1; D is uncertain. CDR1 and CDR2 (germline): SGHTA, FQGTGA. Trimming shortened V by 4 bases and J by 4 bases, and 16 bases separated the two germline ends. CDR3 length: 15 amino acids. The CDR3 sequence: CASSSTGLGITEAFF. CDR3 nucleotide sequence: TGTGCCAGCAGCTCTACGGGCCTAGGTATCACTGAAGCTTTCTTT.

This clonotype was counted ten times or more. The rearrangement links TRBV28 to TRBJ2-3; TRBD2 agrees at 7 bases. V lost 5 bases and J lost 5; bases outside the gene matches: 7. This CDR3 comprises 14 residues. Germline lookup yields CDR1 MDHEN and CDR2 SYDVKM. Here the CDR3 DNA reads TGTGCCAGCAGTCCGTCAGGACTAGAAGATACGCAGTATTTT. Translating it yields CASSPSGLEDTQYF.

This clonotype was found a few times. The chain carries TRBV12-3 or TRBV12-4 and TRBJ1-2; TRBD1 might be the D (6 bases). The length of the CDR3 is 14 residues. Trimming stripped 5 bases from V and 8 bases from J, with 18 bases between. The CDR3 reads CASSPGRGVGGYTF. CDR3 nucleotide sequence: TGTGCCAGCAGTCCAGGGAGGGGGGTCGGAGGCTACACCTTC.

There are many counts of this clonotype. V is TRBV6-1 and J is TRBJ2-1; D gene uncertain. The V end was cut by 6 bases, the J end by 6 bases, with 15 bases between. The V gene's germline CDR1 is MNHNS and CDR2 SASEGT. The CDR3 has 14 residues. The CDR3: CASSPTQTINEQFF. CDR3 DNA sequence: TGTGCCAGCAGCCCCACGCAAACGATCAATGAGCAGTTCTTC.

This clonotype showed up just a few times. J is TRBJ2-5 and V is TRBV6-6, with D possibly matching TRBD2 (5 bases). This CDR3 has 15 amino acids. CDR1 is MNHNY, CDR2 SVGAGI, per germline (reference sequence). Trimming took 1 base from V and 5 from J, leaving 14 bases between them. CDR3 coding DNA: TGTGCCAGCAGTTACTATCCAGCGGTGGAGGAGACCCAGTACTTC. The encoded protein is CASSYYPAVEETQYF.

V and J are TRBV28 and TRBJ2-1; 16 bases map to TRBD2. Trimming took 11 bases from V and 8 from J; bases not matched to a gene: 9. The V gene's germline CDR1 is MDHEN and CDR2 SYDVKM. This CDR3 contains 15 residues. The CDR3, as DNA: TGTGCCCTTGGGACTAGCGGGGGGGCCTTCGATGAGCAGTTCTTC. Translated: CALGTSGGAFDEQFF.

The CDR3 loop reads CASSPLDLPNSGNTIYF. Written as DNA, the CDR3 is TGTGCCAGTAGTCCCCTGGACCTTCCCAACTCTGGAAACACCATATATTTT. This chain joins TRBV19 and TRBJ1-3, with D unclear. This CDR3 has 17 amino acids. CDR1 is LNHDA and CDR2 is SQIVND in the germline V gene (reference sequence). V was pared by 5 bases and J by 0 bases, with 17 bases between. The full variable domain, completed using reference TRBV19 and TRBJ1-3, is DGGITQSPKYLFRKEGQNVTLSCEQNLNHDAMYWYRQDPGQGLRLIYYSQIVNDFQKGDIAEGYSVSREKKESFPLTVTSAQKNPTAFYLCASSPLDLPNSGNTIYFGEGSWLTVV.

This chain links TRBV20-1 with TRBJ2-7; the match to TRBD2 covers 7 bases. Germline assignment: CDR1 DFQATT and CDR2 SNEGSKA (reference sequence). Unmatched junction bases numbered 5, after V lost 0 bases and J lost 0 bases. CDR3 size: 15 residues. The CDR3 region is CSARDGGGSSYEQYF. The CDR3 coding sequence is TGCAGTGCTAGAGATGGCGGGGGTAGCTCCTACGAGCAGTACTTC.

The chain has TRBV24-1 and TRBJ1-4; possible D gene TRBD1, 6 bases. Germline V CDR1 and CDR2: KGHDR, SFDVKD. V lost 4 bases, J lost 0 bases, and 8 bases lay in between. The CDR3 covers 15 residues. The CDR3 is CATSETGATNEKLFF. CDR3 DNA: TGTGCCACCAGTGAGACAGGTGCAACTAATGAAAAACTGTTTTTT.

The gene calls are TRBV7-8 and TRBJ2-2; 11 bases line up with TRBD1. CDR1 and CDR2 (germline): SGHVS, FQNEAQ. J gave up 7 bases and V 5 bases, and 9 bases lay outside the gene matches. CDR3 length: 16 residues. CDR3: CASSQRGTGGIGELFF. The CDR3 DNA follows: TGTGCCAGCAGCCAACGAGGGACAGGGGGTATCGGGGAGCTGTTTTTT.

The V call is TRBV10-3, the J call TRBJ1-1; 11 positions agree with TRBD1. From germline, CDR1 is ENHRY and CDR2 SYGVKD. Germline trimming cut 3 bases from V and 5 bases from J; bases unmatched to any gene: 8. CDR3 length: 16 residues. Written as DNA, the CDR3 is TGTGCCATCAGTGACCCGGGACAGGGGGGAAGGACTGAAGCTTTCTTT. Translation: CAISDPGQGGRTEAFF.

The chain carries TRBV7-9 and TRBJ2-7, with D hard to call. Germline V gives CDR1 SEHNR, CDR2 FQNEAQ (reference sequence). This CDR3 spans 12 amino acids. V lost 5 bases and J lost 10, with 15 bases in between. The CDR3 here is CASSVVTSGQYF. CDR3 bases: TGTGCCAGCAGCGTAGTTACATCAGGACAGTACTTC.

This clonotype was observed a few times. A much larger clone sits a single nucleotide away, making a read error possible. The rearrangement uses TRBV11-3 and TRBJ1-1; D is undetermined. Trimming took off 1 base at V and 3 bases at J, with 6 bases between the two ends. The CDR3 consists of 13 residues. Germline CDR1 and CDR2: SGHNT and YENEEA. The CDR3 sequence: CASSLARYTEAFF. The DNA of the CDR3 is TGTGCCAGCAGCTTAGCCAGGTACACTGAAGCTTTCTTT.